These 30 T cell receptor beta chains were all obtained from the same sample, sequenced in a study of shared clonotypes between healthy human individuals (dated by TCRdb to 2018 to 2021). Library generation was performed with the immunoSEQ multiplex PCR assay. Drawn from immuneACCESS, this table holds only the in-frame rearrangements with V and J called that TCRdb kept. Clones are partly lost; checked studies trace under half to an unresolved V gene and leave the rest unexplained. The sample profile shows fewer than 600,000 clones; about four fifths of them were found once. The leading ten clones occupy roughly 13% of the sample. The sample comprised PBMCs. Receptors originate from a woman between 40 and 55 years old in good health. Some clones in this sample may be carry-over from other donors' samples.

The chain carries TRBV11-2 and TRBJ2-1, with D unclear. The V end lost 2 bases, the J end lost 6 bases, and 14 bases lay between the germline ends. Germline-derived CDR1 and CDR2 are SGHAT and FQNNGV. This CDR3 spans 15 amino acids. The CDR3: CASSLRTVLVNEQFF. DNA of the CDR3: TGTGCCAGCAGCTTACGGACGGTCCTTGTCAATGAGCAGTTCTTC.

Only a few counts were recorded for this clone. Other DNA sequences in this specimen translate into the identical CDR3. The chain recombines TRBV28 with TRBJ1-5; unclear D gene. The germline gives CDR1 MDHEN, CDR2 SYDVKM. This CDR3 has 12 amino acids. V lost 3 bases and J 6 bases, leaving 6 bases between the germline ends. The CDR3 bases are TGTGCCAGCAGTTTGGTAGGTCAGCCCCAGCATTTT. It encodes CASSLVGQPQHF.

This clone came up a few times. J is TRBJ2-7 and V is TRBV4-2; TRBD2 is a possible D gene (5 bases). The V and J ends lost 0 bases and 1 base respectively, with 10 bases between them. This CDR3 contains 15 residues. Germline values: CDR1 LGHNA, CDR2 YNFKEQ. CDR3 protein: CASSQDADSSYEQYF. CDR3 DNA: TGTGCCAGCAGCCAAGATGCGGACTCATCCTACGAGCAGTACTTC.

The chain employs TRBV9 and TRBJ2-5; possible D gene TRBD1, 6 bases. CDR3 length: 13 residues. V was shortened by 4 bases and J by 5 bases, with 12 bases between the two germline ends. The germline V gene encodes CDR1 SGDLS and CDR2 YYNGEE. CDR3: CASSIQGSETQYF. The CDR3 DNA reads as TGTGCCAGCAGCATACAGGGTTCCGAGACCCAGTACTTC. Full variable domain (outside the CDR3, taken from reference TRBV9 and TRBJ2-5): DSGVTQTPKHLITATGQRVTLRCSPRSGDLSVYWYQQSLDQGLQFLIQYYNGEERAKGNILERFSAQQFPDLHSELNLSSLELGDSALYFCASSIQGSETQYFGPGTRLLVL.

The rearrangement uses TRBV7-2 and TRBJ2-7; D gene unclear. This CDR3 is 13 amino acids long. Germline V CDR1 and CDR2: SGHTA, FQGNSA. V dropped 6 bases and J dropped 3 bases, with 12 bases sitting between them. CDR3 nucleotides: TGTGCCAGCAGTCACGGAAAGGTCTACGAGCAGTACTTC. This gives the protein CASSHGKVYEQYF.

CDR3 amino acids: CSARGRGLFF. CDR3 bases: TGCAGTGCTAGAGGACGTGGACTGTTTTTT. The V and J genes are TRBV20-1 and TRBJ1-4; D is unresolved. Trimming pared 1 base from V and 13 bases from J, leaving 7 bases between. The V gene's germline CDR1 is DFQATT and CDR2 SNEGSKA (reference sequence). The length of the CDR3 is 10 residues.

The chain carries TRBV7-8 and TRBJ2-3; the D gene could be TRBD1 or TRBD2 (6 bases each). This CDR3 has 16 amino acids. The germline V gene encodes CDR1 SGHVS and CDR2 FQNEAQ. V dropped 1 base and J dropped 11 bases, with 22 bases sitting between them. CDR3 amino acids: CASSLVPAASGGGQYF. CDR3 nucleotide sequence: TGTGCCAGCAGCTTAGTTCCAGCGGCTTCAGGAGGGGGGCAGTATTTT.

The chain is built from TRBV28 and TRBJ2-5, with no clear D. The CDR3 runs 14 residues. CDR1 and CDR2 (germline): MDHEN, SYDVKM. Trimming left V 8 bases short and J 5 bases short, with 18 bases between. The CDR3 DNA reads as TGTGCCAGCTCTTTCCAGCGAAATCGGGAGACCCAGTACTTC. Protein product: CASSFQRNRETQYF.

V and J are TRBV7-2 and TRBJ1-5; tentatively, D is TRBD1 (5 bases). Per the germline V gene, CDR1 is SGHTA and CDR2 is FQGNSA. The germline V and J ends were trimmed by 5 bases and 0 bases, with 14 bases remaining between them. The CDR3 sequence is 16 residues long. The CDR3 DNA reads as TGTGCCAGCAGCCTCGCCTCAGGGTATAGCAATCAGCCCCAGCATTTT. This encodes CASSLASGYSNQPQHF.

The rearrangement links TRBV2 to TRBJ1-5, with 10 positions matching TRBD1. Germline V gives CDR1 SNHLY, CDR2 FYNNEI. The length of the CDR3 is 15 residues. J lost 7 bases, V lost 5 bases, and 8 bases had no gene match. The DNA of the CDR3 is TGTGCCAGCAGTCCGGGACAGGGGAGTTCGCAGCCCCAGCATTTT. Amino acid sequence: CASSPGQGSSQPQHF. The full variable domain, its missing parts supplied by reference TRBV2 and TRBJ1-5, is EPEVTQTPSHQVTQMGQEVILRCVPISNHLYFYWYRQILGQKVEFLVSFYNNEISEKSEIFDDQFSVERPDGSNFTLKIRSTKLEDSAMYFCASSPGQGSSQPQHFGDGTRLSIL.

This clone has ten or more counts. The rearrangement uses TRBV7-9 and TRBJ1-4, with D hard to call. The CDR3 length is 15 residues. Germline V gene lookup returns CDR1 SEHNR and CDR2 FQNEAQ (reference sequence). V gave up 3 bases and J gave up 6 bases, with 14 bases separating them. For the CDR3, the DNA is TGTGCCAGCAGCTTCGGGCCCCCTGATTATGAAAAACTGTTTTTT. Residues: CASSFGPPDYEKLFF.

This clone has a handful of counts. The gene calls are TRBV5-1 and TRBJ2-6, with D possibly matching TRBD1 (6 bases). Between the trimmed V and J ends, which lost 3 bases and 7 bases, there was a span of 17 bases. The CDR3 loop spans 16 amino acids. The germline CDR1 and CDR2 sequences are SGHRS and YFSETQ. CDR3 coding DNA: TGCGCCAGCAGCTGGGGGACATCCACATCAGCCAACGTCCTGACTTTC. Translated: CASSWGTSTSANVLTF.

The V call is TRBV7-2, the J call TRBJ2-4; D might be TRBD1 (5 bases). The CDR3 is 14 residues long. In germline, CDR1 is SGHTA, CDR2 FQGNSA. Trimming stripped 5 bases from V and 6 bases from J, with 14 bases between. The CDR3 DNA reads as TGTGCCAGCAGCCCTACAGGAGCTAGAAACATTCAGTACTTC. Translated, it gives CASSPTGARNIQYF.

The table lists this clone with a count of one. A read error may produce the germline difference seen at one junction end. J is TRBJ1-1 and V is TRBV5-1, with D possibly matching TRBD1 (5 bases). The CDR3 runs 16 residues. Germline-derived CDR1 and CDR2 are SGHRS and YFSETQ. This chain's CDR3 is CASTLGVGGWNTEAFF. The CDR3 DNA sequence: TGCGCCAGCACCTTGGGGGTCGGGGGGTGGAACACTGAAGCTTTCTTT.

This clone came up a few times. The chain links TRBV28 to TRBJ2-7; a weak D match, TRBD2 (7 bases). The germline V gene has CDR1 MDHEN and CDR2 SYDVKM. There are 14 residues in the CDR3. V dropped 4 bases and J dropped 0 bases, with 10 bases sitting between them. The CDR3 loop is CASSSRGASYEQYF. The CDR3 DNA is TGTGCCAGCAGTTCTCGGGGGGCCTCCTACGAGCAGTACTTC.

The rearrangement joins TRBV6-4 to TRBJ2-3, with a tentative D call TRBD1 (7 bases). The germline V gene encodes CDR1 MRHNA and CDR2 SNTAGT. The V end was cut by 2 bases, the J end by 3 bases, with 15 bases between. This CDR3 region has 16 residues. This CDR3 is CASSDDAGQPTDTQYF. The CDR3, as DNA: TGTGCCAGCAGTGACGATGCGGGACAGCCGACAGATACGCAGTATTTT.

The V and J genes are TRBV11-1 and TRBJ2-1; D gene ambiguous. The V gene's germline CDR1 is SGHAT and CDR2 FQDESV (reference sequence). V shed 3 bases and J shed 12 bases, with 12 bases lying between them. The CDR3 has 12 amino acids. The CDR3 protein is CASSFGESRQFF. The CDR3 nucleotides read TGTGCCAGCAGCTTTGGAGAGAGTCGGCAGTTCTTC.

The gene calls are TRBV7-9 and TRBJ2-1; D may be TRBD2 (7 bases). Between the trimmed V and J ends, which lost 4 bases and 8 bases, there was a span of 21 bases. The CDR3 totals 16 residues. In germline, CDR1 is SEHNR, CDR2 FQNEAQ (reference sequence). CDR3 bases: TGTGCCAGCAGCTATGATCCCCAGGGGAGGGCCCATGAGCAGTTCTTC. This gives the protein CASSYDPQGRAHEQFF.

The CDR3 DNA sequence: TGTGCCATCAGTCCCGACAGATCCGAGGGAGCTTTCTTT. This codes for CAISPDRSEGAFF. The V call is TRBV10-3, the J call TRBJ1-1; a possible D gene is TRBD1 (5 bases). The CDR3 contains 13 residues. Germline CDR1 is ENHRY and CDR2 is SYGVKD. V dropped 5 bases and J dropped 10 bases, with 17 bases sitting between them.

This chain joins TRBV10-3 and TRBJ2-5, with 8 nucleotides matching TRBD1. The CDR3 has 20 amino acids. Trimming removed 6 bases from V and 5 bases from J; junction bases left unmatched: 26. CDR1 is ENHRY, CDR2 SYGVKD, per germline. CDR3 in DNA: TGTGCCATCAGGAAGGGGGTTGCGGGACAGGACCGCGCTCGTGGCGAGACCCAGTACTTC. This codes for CAIRKGVAGQDRARGETQYF.

The sample holds a few counts of this clone. V usage is TRBV28 and J usage is TRBJ2-2; 7 positions match TRBD1. Germline loops: CDR1 MDHEN, CDR2 SYDVKM. V shed 7 bases, J shed 5 bases, and the junction held 10 bases outside the gene matches. The CDR3 sequence is 15 residues long. CDR3 nucleotide sequence: TGTGCCAGCAAGACCGGGACAGAAGAGACCGGGGAGCTGTTTTTT. This sequence encodes CASKTGTEETGELFF.

This chain joins TRBV5-1 and TRBJ1-1; D remains ambiguous. V was clipped by 3 bases and J by 0 bases, with 9 bases between them. The CDR3 covers 14 residues. The germline CDR1 and CDR2 sequences are SGHRS and YFSETQ. The CDR3 DNA is TGCGCCAGCAGCTCTAGTTCAGTGAACACTGAAGCTTTCTTT. Translated, it gives CASSSSSVNTEAFF.

The chain has TRBV29-1 and TRBJ2-5, with 8 bases lining up with TRBD1. The length of the CDR3 is 15 residues. After removal of 4 bases from V and 1 base from J, the junction contained 8 bases not matched to a gene. Germline V gene sequence: CDR1 SQVTM, CDR2 ANQGSEA. The CDR3 region is CSVGGLTGAQETQYF. CDR3 nucleotides: TGCAGCGTTGGAGGGCTGACAGGGGCCCAAGAGACCCAGTACTTC.

The chain employs TRBV19 and TRBJ1-1, with TRBD1 as a possible D gene (5 bases). The CDR3 has 16 residues. CDR1 LNHDA and CDR2 SQIVND come from the germline V gene (reference sequence). The V end lost 5 bases, the J end lost 3 bases, and 19 bases lay between the germline ends. The CDR3 DNA reads TGTGCCAGTAGTCCCCGGTGGGGGGAGGTTGACACTGAAGCTTTCTTT. This sequence encodes CASSPRWGEVDTEAFF.

This clone came up a few times. The J gene is TRBJ1-1, the V gene TRBV27; 7 bases map to TRBD1. The V segment lost 1 base and the J segment 0 bases; nucleotides outside the gene matches: 5. The CDR3 runs 16 residues. Germline values: CDR1 MNHEY, CDR2 SMNVEV (reference sequence). The CDR3 spells CASSLWATGVNTEAFF. CDR3 sequence (DNA): TGTGCCAGCAGTTTATGGGCAACAGGGGTGAACACTGAAGCTTTCTTT.

This chain joins TRBV4-1 and TRBJ2-1; D gene unclear. The germline gives CDR1 MGHRA, CDR2 YSYEKL. This CDR3 spans 13 amino acids. Trimming took 0 bases from V and 7 from J, leaving 7 bases between them. The CDR3 loop reads CASSQDLGNEQFF. The CDR3 bases are TGCGCCAGCAGCCAAGATTTGGGGAATGAGCAGTTCTTC.

The chain couples TRBV18 to TRBJ2-1, with D perhaps TRBD2 (10 bases). Per germline, CDR1 KGHSH and CDR2 LQKENI. This CDR3 has 18 amino acids. V lost 2 bases and J 4 bases, leaving 21 bases between the germline ends. This CDR3 reads CASSPWDRVAGGYNEQFF. CDR3 sequence (DNA): TGTGCCAGCTCACCATGGGACAGGGTAGCGGGAGGATACAATGAGCAGTTCTTC.

The chain recombines TRBV25-1 with TRBJ2-1; D is possibly TRBD2 (5 bases). Germline lookup yields CDR1 MGHDK and CDR2 SYGVNS. The CDR3 sequence is 15 residues long. V lost 2 bases and J lost 7, with 15 bases in between. In nucleotides, the CDR3 is TGTGCCAGCAGTGAAGCGGGTAGCGTAGTAAATGAGCAGTTCTTC. Translated: CASSEAGSVVNEQFF.

The chain combines TRBV5-1 with TRBJ1-1, with TRBD1 matching over 8 bases. CDR3 length: 16 residues. The J segment lost 2 bases and the V segment lost 3 bases, leaving 9 bases of the junction unmatched. From germline, CDR1 is SGHRS and CDR2 YFSETQ. The CDR3 loop reads CASSWTGTGPNTEAFF. The DNA of the CDR3 is TGCGCCAGCAGCTGGACCGGGACAGGACCCAACACTGAAGCTTTCTTT.

The V and J genes are TRBV13 and TRBJ2-1; D is unclear. V lost 5 bases and J lost 8, with 10 bases in between. The CDR3 runs 12 residues. CDR1 PRHDT and CDR2 FYEKMQ come from the germline V gene (reference sequence). CDR3: CASSVTWDEQFF. Written as DNA, the CDR3 is TGTGCCAGCAGCGTCACTTGGGATGAGCAGTTCTTC. The full variable domain, in which reference TRBV13 and TRBJ2-1 provide the parts outside the CDR3, is AAGVIQSPRHLIKEKRETATLKCYPIPRHDTVYWYQQGPGQDPQFLISFYEKMQSDKGSIPDRFSAQQFSDYHSELNMSSLELGDSALYFCASSVTWDEQFFGPGTRLTVL.